The present T cell receptor (beta chain) was sequenced within a study of blood T cell repertoires in COVID-19. Across the study: Both acute and convalescent COVID-19 samples were obtained from the United States, Italy and Spain. Sample material is recorded as cDNA or gDNA derived from T cells, B-cell-depleted T cells, or PBMCs.

As originally analysed: Counts of nucleated cells, estimated from reference gene primer amplification, were obtained. Assay used: immunoSEQ multiplex PCR; TCRdb lists only in-frame clones, some missing. D and trimming come from the DNA, and the V and J calls and clone size come from that table. The sample lists 81,000 or so clones, about 89% occurring once. With 5 bases removed from V and 5 bases from J, the gap between germline ends came to 13 bases. CDR3 length: 13 amino acids. Germline values: CDR1 MRHNA, CDR2 SNTAGT. The sequenced sample was peripheral blood. This receptor was taken from a man in his sixties or seventies with active or convalescent COVID-19. The chain joins TRBV6-4 to TRBJ2-7; D is possibly TRBD1 (5 bases). For the CDR3, the DNA is TGTGCCAGCAGTTGGGGCAGGTGGGACGAGCAGTACTTC. This gives the protein CASSWGRWDEQYF.